The 19 T cell receptor beta chains presented below share a single source sample, sequenced in a study of blood T cells in healthy people across ages. A J-beta primer mix and a sample-barcoded 5' primer were used in a second PCR of about 7 to 11 cycles. TCRdb analysed the 5' RACE reads with MiXCR anew, one entry per CDR3 protein. Altogether about 1.1 million distinct CDR3 sequences are present, 35% to 45% being singletons, with the ten largest covering approximately 14%. The material sequenced was blood. These receptors were obtained from a man aged 18 to 30 in good health.

The genes are TRBV7-2 and TRBJ1-5; no reliable D call. The CDR3 sequence is 12 residues long. The germline gives CDR1 SGHTA, CDR2 FQGNSA. V was pared by 0 bases and J by 15 bases, with 12 bases between. The CDR3 DNA is TGTGCCAGCAGCTTAGCCCCACCCGAGCTGCATTTT. Translated, it gives CASSLAPPELHF.

This clonotype was seen a handful of times. The germline gene is not matched at one end of the junction; a read error may be the cause. The J gene is TRBJ1-2, the V gene TRBV7-2, with D unresolved. The germline CDR1 and CDR2 sequences are SGHTA and FQGNSA. The CDR3 consists of 14 residues. The CDR3 nucleotides read TGTGCCAGCAGCCTAAAAGAAGCTAACTGTGGCTACACCTTC. It encodes CASSLKEANCGYTF.

This clonotype was counted between two and nine times. V usage is TRBV20-1 and J usage is TRBJ1-5; D gene ambiguous. Trimming cost V 0 bases and J 7 bases, with 13 bases left between them. Germline V gene data show CDR1 as DFQATT and CDR2 as SNEGSKA (reference sequence). This CDR3 spans 14 amino acids. In DNA, the CDR3 is TGCAGTGCTAGAGATAGGGCAGGCGGGCAGCCCCAGCATTTT. Translated, it gives CSARDRAGGQPQHF.

This clonotype was detected a few times. V and J are TRBV6-1 and TRBJ2-1, with D possibly called TRBD1 or TRBD2 (6 bases each). The CDR3 extends over 15 amino acids. V lost 3 bases and J lost 3, with 12 bases in between. Germline V gene sequence: CDR1 MNHNS, CDR2 SASEGT. In DNA, the CDR3 is TGTGCCAGCAGTGAGTTGGGGGGCAGCTACAATGAGCAGTTCTTC. Protein: CASSELGGSYNEQFF.

The genes are TRBV14 and TRBJ1-4; 9 bases align to TRBD1. V lost 4 bases and J lost 6; bases outside the gene matches: 12. There are 17 residues in the CDR3. CDR1 and CDR2 (germline): SGHDN, FVKESK. The CDR3 is CASSPWTGDRQDEKLFF. The CDR3 bases are TGTGCCAGCAGCCCTTGGACAGGGGATCGTCAGGATGAAAAACTGTTTTTT. The full variable domain, with the rest looked up from reference TRBV14 and TRBJ1-4, is EAGVTQFPSHSVIEKGQTVTLRCDPISGHDNLYWYRRVMGKEIKFLLHFVKESKQDESGMPNNRFLAERTGGTYSTLKVQPAELEDSGVYFCASSPWTGDRQDEKLFFGSGTQLSVL.

The chain joins TRBV6-5 to TRBJ2-1, with 7 bases aligning to TRBD2. The germline gives CDR1 MNHEY, CDR2 SVGAGI. CDR3 length equals 13 residues. Trimming removed 8 bases from V and 3 bases from J; junction bases left unmatched: 4. Here the CDR3 DNA reads TGTGCCAGCGGGGGGGGGTTCTACAATGAGCAGTTCTTC. This gives the protein CASGGGFYNEQFF.

This clonotype was counted at least ten times. This chain connects TRBV29-1 to TRBJ2-3; possibly TRBD2 for D (6 bases). This CDR3 has 13 residues. The ends were cut back, 3 bases at V and 0 bases at J, with 7 bases in the middle. Germline CDR1 and CDR2: SQVTM and ANQGSEA. CDR3 protein: CSVEAGSTDTQYF. DNA of the CDR3: TGCAGCGTTGAGGCGGGAAGCACAGATACGCAGTATTTT.

A word on this clonotype: This could be a read error, since a much larger clone is one nucleotide away. The J gene is TRBJ1-2, the V gene TRBV7-2; D is perhaps TRBD1 (6 bases). Germline V lookup: CDR1 SGHTA, CDR2 FQGNSA. This CDR3 is built from 16 residues. CDR3 region: CARSLVWDKKNYGYTF. The CDR3 coding sequence is TGTGCCCGCAGCTTAGTTTGGGACAAGAAAAACTATGGCTACACCTTC.

The chain links TRBV6-2 or TRBV6-3 to TRBJ1-5, with D possibly matching TRBD1 (5 bases). The CDR3 consists of 18 residues. V shed 1 base and J shed 5 bases, with 21 bases lying between them. Germline values: CDR1 MNHEY, CDR2 SVGEGT. The CDR3 loop reads CASSYYGKRRSRDQPQHF. The DNA for the CDR3 is TGTGCCAGCAGTTACTATGGTAAGAGGCGGTCCAGGGATCAGCCCCAGCATTTT.

The chain recombines TRBV7-2 with TRBJ2-7; possibly TRBD1 or TRBD2 for D (5 bases each). CDR3 length equals 14 residues. Trimming shortened V by 5 bases and J by 3 bases, and 14 bases separated the two germline ends. In germline, CDR1 is SGHTA, CDR2 FQGNSA. CDR3 in amino acids: CASSTRDGYYEQYF. In DNA form, the CDR3 reads TGTGCCAGCAGCACCCGGGACGGCTACTACGAGCAGTACTTC.

This clonotype occurred a few times. The chain couples TRBV11-2 to TRBJ2-7; D is perhaps TRBD1 (6 bases). CDR3 length equals 15 residues. Germline loops: CDR1 SGHAT, CDR2 FQNNGV. The V end was cut by 5 bases, the J end by 0 bases, with 14 bases between. For the CDR3, the DNA is TGTGCCAGCAGCCCGGGGACACTTAGCTCCTACGAGCAGTACTTC. It yields the protein CASSPGTLSSYEQYF. Full variable domain (outside the CDR3, taken from reference TRBV11-2 and TRBJ2-7): EAGVAQSPRYKIIEKRQSVAFWCNPISGHATLYWYQQILGQGPKLLIQFQNNGVVDDSQLPKDRFSAERLKGVDSTLKIQPAKLEDSAVYLCASSPGTLSSYEQYFGPGTRLTVT.

This clonotype was counted only a few times. V is TRBV29-1 and J is TRBJ1-2; D possibly corresponds to TRBD1 (5 bases). Trimming stripped 5 bases from V and 6 bases from J, with 13 bases between. The CDR3 is made up of 12 amino acids. Germline values: CDR1 SQVTM, CDR2 ANQGSEA. This chain's CDR3 is CSVNQGFDGYTF. The CDR3 DNA reads TGCAGCGTTAACCAGGGATTCGATGGCTACACCTTC.

V gene TRBV13 combines with J gene TRBJ1-1; D unresolved. The CDR3 length is 16 residues. Trimming pared 4 bases from V and 4 bases from J, leaving 19 bases between. The germline CDR1 and CDR2 sequences are PRHDT and FYEKMQ (reference sequence). CDR3: CASSSPILSWGTEAFF. In DNA form, the CDR3 reads TGTGCCAGCAGCTCGCCTATCCTCAGCTGGGGCACTGAAGCTTTCTTT.

The J gene is TRBJ2-5, the V gene TRBV9; a weak D match, TRBD1 (6 bases). Looked up from germline, CDR1 is SGDLS and CDR2 is YYNGEE. This CDR3 has 14 amino acids. V dropped 0 bases and J dropped 9 bases, with 15 bases sitting between them. In nucleotides, the CDR3 is TGTGCCAGCAGCGTAGAGGGACAAGCAAGAGCCCAGTACTTC. This encodes CASSVEGQARAQYF. Complete variable domain (other parts from reference TRBV9 and TRBJ2-5): DSGVTQTPKHLITATGQRVTLRCSPRSGDLSVYWYQQSLDQGLQFLIQYYNGEERAKGNILERFSAQQFPDLHSELNLSSLELGDSALYFCASSVEGQARAQYFGPGTRLLVL.

The chain links TRBV12-3 or TRBV12-4 to TRBJ2-2; D remains ambiguous. Trimming stripped 11 bases from V and 1 base from J, with 8 bases between. This CDR3 has 12 residues. In DNA form, the CDR3 reads TGTGCCGGCCGGGTGAACACCGGGGAGCTGTTTTTT. Translating gives CAGRVNTGELFF.

This clonotype has a handful of counts. V is TRBV6-5 and J is TRBJ2-5; D unresolved. Germline loops: CDR1 MNHEY, CDR2 SVGAGI. There are 17 residues in the CDR3. Deletions cut 0 bases from V and 0 bases from J, with 14 bases between. The CDR3 region has the DNA TGTGCCAGCAGTTACTCCGACGCCAGCCTGTACCAAGAGACCCAGTACTTC. Protein product: CASSYSDASLYQETQYF.

The chain combines TRBV20-1 with TRBJ1-2, with 11 nucleotides matching TRBD1. This CDR3 has 17 residues. Germline assignment: CDR1 DFQATT and CDR2 SNEGSKA (reference sequence). With 6 bases clipped from V and 2 bases from J, the junction kept 14 bases outside the gene matches. In DNA form, the CDR3 reads TGCAGTGCCCAGAGCACCGGGACAGGGGGTTCCAACTATGGCTACACCTTC. Translating it yields CSAQSTGTGGSNYGYTF.

This clonotype was seen only a few times. The CDR3 loop reads CASRPGLAGGREQYF. The CDR3 bases are TGTGCCAGCAGACCAGGACTAGCGGGGGGGAGAGAGCAGTACTTC. V and J are TRBV7-2 and TRBJ2-7, with 15 bases fitting TRBD2. There are 15 residues in the CDR3. Germline-derived CDR1 and CDR2 are SGHTA and FQGNSA. Losses at the gene ends were 6 bases for V and 7 bases for J; bases not matched to a gene: 7. The full variable domain, rest sourced from reference TRBV7-2 and TRBJ2-7, is GAGVSQSPSNKVTEKGKDVELRCDPISGHTALYWYRQSLGQGLEFLIYFQGNSAPDKSGLPSDRFSAERTGGSVSTLTIQRTQQEDSAVYLCASRPGLAGGREQYFGPGTRLTVT.

This clonotype was detected many times. The chain is built from TRBV7-7 and TRBJ2-1; 7 bases agree with TRBD2. The ends lost 1 base at V and 6 bases at J; junction bases unmatched: 3. The V gene's germline CDR1 is SSHAT and CDR2 FNYEAQ (reference sequence). The CDR3 covers 14 residues. Here the CDR3 reads CASSLERGGNEQFF. The DNA of the CDR3 is TGTGCCAGCAGCTTAGAGCGGGGAGGCAATGAGCAGTTCTTC.